Presented here are 22 T cell receptor beta chains from one specimen sequenced in a study of blood T cell repertoires in COVID-19 (dated by TCRdb to about 2020). The library was generated by the immunoSEQ multiplex PCR assay. Imported from immuneACCESS, the table was reduced by TCRdb to in-frame sequences with V and J called. These copies leave out some clones; in studies compared against another copy, an unresolved V gene accounts for under half, and the cause of the remainder is not known. Recorded for this sample are about 140,000 clones; around 90% of them occurred a single time. Clones ranked in the top ten supply 1.5% to 2% of the sample. The material sequenced was peripheral blood. The receptor source for this set is a man aged 65-85 years with acute or convalescent COVID-19.

The rearrangement uses TRBV28 and TRBJ1-3; D not certain. The germline CDR1 and CDR2 sequences are MDHEN and SYDVKM. The CDR3 is 11 amino acids. Trimming pared 6 bases from V and 9 bases from J, leaving 9 bases between. In DNA form, the CDR3 reads TGTGCCAGCAGGAGTCCTGCCACCATATATTTT. It yields the protein CASRSPATIYF.

The CDR3 loop reads CASSQPSEFDEQFF. The CDR3 DNA is TGTGCCAGCAGTCAACCGTCGGAGTTCGATGAGCAGTTCTTC. The chain links TRBV25-1 to TRBJ2-1; D gene uncertain. The germline CDR1 and CDR2 sequences are MGHDK and SYGVNS. This CDR3 has 14 amino acids. V was cut by 5 bases and J by 8 bases, with 16 bases left in between. Using reference TRBV25-1 and TRBJ2-1 for the parts outside the CDR3, the full variable domain is EADIYQTPRYLVIGTGKKITLECSQTMGHDKMYWYQQDPGMELHLIHYSYGVNSTEKGDLSSESTVSRIRTEHFPLTLESARPSHTSQYLCASSQPSEFDEQFFGPGTRLTVL.

The chain has TRBV5-1 and TRBJ1-6, with 11 bases that match TRBD1. The V gene end was trimmed by 4 bases and the J gene end by 6 bases; junction bases not matched to a gene: 6. This CDR3 has 16 amino acids. Looked up from germline, CDR1 is SGHRS and CDR2 is YFSETQ. This CDR3 is CASSPGTGGFNSPLHF. The CDR3 DNA sequence: TGCGCCAGCAGCCCAGGGACAGGGGGGTTTAATTCACCCCTCCACTTT.

This clone was found once. V is TRBV7-2 and J is TRBJ2-7; D unresolved. The CDR3 covers 14 residues. V was trimmed by 1 base and J by 7 bases, leaving 14 bases between them. Germline V gives CDR1 SGHTA, CDR2 FQGNSA. CDR3 loop: CASSLGPPPREQYF. Written as DNA, the CDR3 is TGTGCCAGCAGCTTAGGTCCACCGCCGCGGGAGCAGTACTTC.

The genes are TRBV7-8 and TRBJ1-5; no reliable D call. The V end lost 5 bases, the J end lost 6 bases, and 17 bases lay between the germline ends. CDR3 length: 15 amino acids. Germline CDR1 SGHVS, CDR2 FQNEAQ. The CDR3 loop is CASSPMALTGQPQHF. The CDR3 DNA reads as TGTGCCAGCAGCCCAATGGCCCTCACGGGTCAGCCCCAGCATTTT. Based on the CDR3 plus reference TRBV7-8 and TRBJ1-5, the full variable domain is GAGVSQSPRYKVAKRGQDVALRCDPISGHVSLFWYQQALGQGPEFLTYFQNEAQLDKSGLPSDRFFAERPEGSVSTLKIQRTQQEDSAVYLCASSPMALTGQPQHFGDGTRLSIL.

This clone was seen a few times. The CDR3 reads CASSEPGSDTQYF. The CDR3 DNA is TGCGCCAGCAGTGAACCGGGGTCAGATACGCAGTATTTT. This chain links TRBV10-1 with TRBJ2-3, with D possibly being TRBD2 (5 bases). V was pared by 3 bases and J by 4 bases, with 8 bases between. This CDR3 contains 13 residues. Germline V gene lookup returns CDR1 WNHNN and CDR2 SYGVQD (reference sequence).

The rearrangement uses TRBV3-1 (or the pseudogene TRBV3-2) and TRBJ2-3; D gene uncertain. This CDR3 contains 13 residues. V gave up 2 bases and J gave up 5 bases, with 8 bases separating them. Germline CDR1 LGHDT, CDR2 YNNKEL (reference sequence). The CDR3 loop reads CASSQNFGDTQYF. CDR3 bases: TGTGCCAGCAGCCAAAACTTCGGAGATACGCAGTATTTT.

J is TRBJ1-4 and V is TRBV5-1; tentatively, D is TRBD1 (5 bases). This CDR3 is built from 15 residues. Germline assignment: CDR1 SGHRS and CDR2 YFSETQ. Trimming removed 2 bases from V and 0 bases from J, with 8 bases in between. In DNA form, the CDR3 reads TGCGCCAGCAGCTTAGACAGCCCAACTAATGAAAAACTGTTTTTT. Its translation: CASSLDSPTNEKLFF.

This clone was found once. V usage is TRBV5-4 and J usage is TRBJ1-5; perhaps TRBD1 as D (5 bases). This CDR3 is built from 17 residues. Germline V gene lookup returns CDR1 SGHNT and CDR2 YYREEE (reference sequence). V lost 0 bases, J lost 6 bases, and 19 bases lay in between. The CDR3 protein is CASSLGGGHVGGQPQHF. The CDR3 DNA follows: TGTGCCAGCAGCTTGGGAGGTGGACACGTGGGGGGTCAGCCCCAGCATTTT.

A single count supports this clone. This rearrangement joins TRBV4-1 to TRBJ2-4; the D gene is possibly TRBD2 (6 bases). This CDR3 spans 17 amino acids. Germline assignment: CDR1 MGHRA and CDR2 YSYEKL. The ends were cut back, 0 bases at V and 5 bases at J, with 17 bases in the middle. The CDR3 sequence is CASSQESLAPGQNIQYF. In nucleotides, the CDR3 is TGCGCCAGCAGCCAAGAATCCCTAGCGCCCGGCCAAAACATTCAGTACTTC.

V usage is TRBV5-1 and J usage is TRBJ2-2; 7 nucleotides agree with TRBD1. Trimming cost V 4 bases and J 0 bases; bases outside gene matches: 3. Germline values: CDR1 SGHRS, CDR2 YFSETQ. The CDR3 runs to 15 residues. CDR3 sequence (DNA): TGCGCCAGCAGCGCCGGACAGGCGAACACCGGGGAGCTGTTTTTT. Protein: CASSAGQANTGELFF.

V is TRBV28 and J is TRBJ2-1; tentative D call: TRBD1 (6 bases). The CDR3 length is 15 residues. The germline CDR1 and CDR2 sequences are MDHEN and SYDVKM. V was clipped by 7 bases and J by 3 bases, with 16 bases between them. The chain's CDR3 is CASTPSPGDYNEQFF. For the CDR3, the DNA is TGTGCCAGCACCCCAAGTCCAGGGGACTACAATGAGCAGTTCTTC.

The gene calls are TRBV19 and TRBJ1-6; 7 bases are shared with TRBD1. The germline gives CDR1 LNHDA, CDR2 SQIVND (reference sequence). The trim removed 6 bases at V and 7 bases at J, leaving 6 bases unmatched. The CDR3 is 14 amino acids. CDR3 sequence: CASSLQTGNSPLHF. In DNA, the CDR3 is TGTGCCAGTAGCCTCCAGACAGGGAATTCACCCCTCCACTTT.

V usage is TRBV7-2 and J usage is TRBJ1-5; D ambiguous. V gave up 2 bases and J gave up 2 bases, with 10 bases separating them. CDR1 SGHTA and CDR2 FQGNSA come from the germline V gene. The CDR3 covers 15 residues. The CDR3 DNA is TGTGCCAGCAGCTTATCGGGGTCGGGCAATCAGCCCCAGCATTTT. Its translation is CASSLSGSGNQPQHF.

The chain carries TRBV27 and TRBJ1-4; D possibly corresponds to TRBD1 (6 bases). The CDR3 length is 14 residues. Trimming left V 2 bases short and J 7 bases short, with 11 bases between. The germline V gene encodes CDR1 MNHEY and CDR2 SMNVEV (reference sequence). In DNA, the CDR3 is TGTGCCAGCAGTTTAGAGGGGGTAGGTGAAAAACTGTTTTTT. Translating it yields CASSLEGVGEKLFF.

The sample holds one count of this clone. The chain links TRBV19 to TRBJ1-1; TRBD1 might be the D (6 bases). The CDR3 extends over 14 amino acids. CDR1 is LNHDA and CDR2 is SQIVND in the germline V gene (reference sequence). Trimming cost V 1 base and J 3 bases, with 9 bases left between them. The CDR3 nucleotides read TGTGCCAGTAGTATAGTTGGGGGCGACACTGAAGCTTTCTTT. Amino acid sequence: CASSIVGGDTEAFF.

The rearrangement uses TRBV6-5 and TRBJ1-4; TRBD1 is a possible D gene (6 bases). CDR1 and CDR2 from the germline V gene are MNHEY and SVGAGI. The CDR3 covers 14 residues. Trimming removed 5 bases from V and 3 bases from J, with 10 bases in between. The CDR3 reads CASSKTGSNEKLFF. DNA of the CDR3: TGTGCCAGCAGTAAAACAGGGTCTAATGAAAAACTGTTTTTT.

The rearrangement uses TRBV9 and TRBJ1-1, with D uncertain. The CDR3 covers 14 residues. V shed 4 bases and J shed 1 base, with 11 bases lying between them. The germline gives CDR1 SGDLS, CDR2 YYNGEE. The CDR3: CASSKGGWNTEAFF. As DNA, the CDR3 is TGTGCCAGCAGCAAGGGAGGGTGGAACACTGAAGCTTTCTTT.

The chain couples TRBV27 to TRBJ2-1; TRBD1 matches 8 bases. The V and J ends lost 1 base and 4 bases, in that order; junction bases with no gene match: 21. CDR1 and CDR2 (germline): MNHEY, SMNVEV (reference sequence). The CDR3 sequence is 21 residues long. This CDR3 is CASSLLLGTGAYSAAYNEQFF. In DNA, the CDR3 is TGTGCCAGCAGTTTATTGTTAGGGACAGGAGCGTACAGTGCCGCTTACAATGAGCAGTTCTTC.

This chain joins TRBV7-2 and TRBJ2-1; TRBD2 aligns across 7 bases. Germline CDR1 reads SGHTA; CDR2 reads FQGNSA. CDR3 length: 14 amino acids. The ends lost 0 bases at V and 8 bases at J; junction bases unmatched: 4. The CDR3: CASSLAGRGDEQFF. The CDR3 bases are TGTGCCAGCAGCTTAGCGGGGAGGGGCGATGAGCAGTTCTTC.

V and J are TRBV28 and TRBJ2-7; no definite D call. V lost 6 bases and J lost 3, with 15 bases in between. The germline V gene has CDR1 MDHEN and CDR2 SYDVKM. The CDR3 is 14 residues long. The CDR3 is CASSRSDWNYEQYF. The CDR3 nucleotides are TGTGCCAGCAGCCGTTCTGACTGGAACTACGAGCAGTACTTC.

There are a few counts of this clone. The CDR3 is CATSRRGRVEQFF. The CDR3 nucleotides read TGTGCCACCAGCAGACGCGGGAGGGTTGAGCAGTTCTTC. The chain is built from TRBV15 and TRBJ2-1, with TRBD2 identical over 9 bases. Unmatched junction bases numbered 2, after V lost 2 bases and J lost 9 bases. The CDR3 extends over 13 amino acids. In germline, CDR1 is LNHNV, CDR2 YYDKDF (reference sequence).